This TCR beta chain is drawn from a study of human T cells and chemical hapten exposure. Background on the study: Patch tests of 0.01% DPC on the upper back were read at 6 days. Study outcomes and limitations: It was expanded TCRs that formed significantly more large CDR3 similarity clusters than controls did. All donors were alopecia patients, so their immunity may differ from that of healthy people.

TCRdb recomputed calls from the RACE reads with MiXCR, one row per CDR3 protein. The sample carries roughly 380,000 distinct CDR3 sequences, 4% to 6% recorded once. This clonotype was counted at least ten times. Antigen specificity is unknown. Per the germline V gene, CDR1 is LGHDT and CDR2 is YNNKEL (reference sequence). V was cut by 4 bases and J by 5 bases, with 11 bases left in between. The CDR3 length is 13 residues. As to time point: pre-sensitization, week 0. Treatment denoted: therapeutic diphenylcyclopropenone sensitization with weekly scalp DPC. Samples of blood were obtained prior to the application of each patch test.

The chain employs TRBV3-1 and TRBJ1-1; unclear D gene. The sequence was obtained from a woman in her fifties or sixties with alopecia areata. Some clones in this sample may be carry-over from other donors' samples. Here the sequenced sample was whole blood, taken in connection with sensitization to the hapten diphenylcyclopropenone (DPC). The CDR3 is CASSLVARTEAFF. The CDR3 nucleotides are TGTGCCAGCAGCCTGGTCGCTCGGACTGAAGCTTTCTTT.